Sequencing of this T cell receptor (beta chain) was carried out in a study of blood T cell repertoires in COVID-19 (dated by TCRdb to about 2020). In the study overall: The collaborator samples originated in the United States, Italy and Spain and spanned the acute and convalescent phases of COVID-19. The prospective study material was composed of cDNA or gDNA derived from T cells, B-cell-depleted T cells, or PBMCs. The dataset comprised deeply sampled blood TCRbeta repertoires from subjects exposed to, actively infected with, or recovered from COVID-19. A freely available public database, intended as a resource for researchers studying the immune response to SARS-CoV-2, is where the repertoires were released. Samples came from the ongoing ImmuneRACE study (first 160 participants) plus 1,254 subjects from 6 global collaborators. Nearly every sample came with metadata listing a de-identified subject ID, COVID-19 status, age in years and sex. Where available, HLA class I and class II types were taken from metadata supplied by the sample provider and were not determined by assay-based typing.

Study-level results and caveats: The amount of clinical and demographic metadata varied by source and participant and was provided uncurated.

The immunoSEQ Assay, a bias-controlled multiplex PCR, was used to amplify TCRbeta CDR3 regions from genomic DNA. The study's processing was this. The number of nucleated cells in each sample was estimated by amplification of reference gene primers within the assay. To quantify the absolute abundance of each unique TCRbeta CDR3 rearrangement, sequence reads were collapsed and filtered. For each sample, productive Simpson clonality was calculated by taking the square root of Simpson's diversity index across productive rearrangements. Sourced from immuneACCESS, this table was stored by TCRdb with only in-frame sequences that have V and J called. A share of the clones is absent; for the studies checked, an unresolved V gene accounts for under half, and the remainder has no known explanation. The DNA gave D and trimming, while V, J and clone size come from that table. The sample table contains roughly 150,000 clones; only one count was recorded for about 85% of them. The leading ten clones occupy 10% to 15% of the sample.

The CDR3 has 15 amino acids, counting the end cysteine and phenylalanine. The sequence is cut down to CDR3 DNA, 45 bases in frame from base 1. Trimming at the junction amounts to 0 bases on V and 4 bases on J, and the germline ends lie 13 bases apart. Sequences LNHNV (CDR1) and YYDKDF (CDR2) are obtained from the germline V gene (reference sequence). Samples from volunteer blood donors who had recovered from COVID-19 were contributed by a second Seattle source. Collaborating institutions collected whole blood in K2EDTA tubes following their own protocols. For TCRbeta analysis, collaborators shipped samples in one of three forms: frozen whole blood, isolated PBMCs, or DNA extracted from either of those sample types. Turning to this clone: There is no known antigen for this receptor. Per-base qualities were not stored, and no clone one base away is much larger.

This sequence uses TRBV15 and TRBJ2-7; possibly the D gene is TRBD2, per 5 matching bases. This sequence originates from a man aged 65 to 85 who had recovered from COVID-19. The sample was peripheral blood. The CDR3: CATSRDRGFSYEQYF. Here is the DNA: TGTGCCACCAGCAGAGATCGCGGGTTTTCGTACGAGCAGTACTTC.